The 5 T cell receptor beta chains in this list originate from one sample, sequenced in a study of control samples from healthy donors and cancer patients. The data were produced by immunoSEQ multiplex PCR, yet TCRdb's version contains in-frame clones alone and is incomplete. The top ten hold 13% to 15% of the sample, which has about 160,000 clones, around 94% seen once. Sequencing input: PBMCs. Receptors were obtained from a man aged 55 to 70 with colorectal cancer.

In this sample, this clone turned up once. J is TRBJ1-1 and V is TRBV7-2; D not certain. This CDR3 comprises 15 residues. CDR1 and CDR2 (germline): SGHTA, FQGNSA. V was clipped by 5 bases and J by 0 bases, with 13 bases between them. CDR3 protein: CASSPSRQVNTEAFF. The CDR3 bases are TGTGCCAGCAGCCCATCCCGTCAGGTGAACACTGAAGCTTTCTTT.

The count of this clone is one. The chain employs TRBV29-1 and TRBJ2-3; 8 bases align to TRBD2. The germline V gene encodes CDR1 SQVTM and CDR2 ANQGSEA. The CDR3 sequence is 13 residues long. Trimming cost V 6 bases and J 3 bases; bases outside gene matches: 5. The CDR3 nucleotides read TGCAGCGTCAAGCGGGGGCTAACAGATACGCAGTATTTT. Translating it yields CSVKRGLTDTQYF.

The gene calls are TRBV7-6 and TRBJ2-1, with D perhaps matching TRBD2 (6 bases). This CDR3 is 14 amino acids long. The V gene's germline CDR1 is SGHVS and CDR2 FNYEAQ. Trimming took off 4 bases at V and 8 bases at J, with 15 bases between the two ends. This chain's CDR3 is CASSSRLGGHEQFF. CDR3 DNA: TGTGCCAGCAGCTCGCGTCTCGGGGGACATGAGCAGTTCTTC.

V and J are TRBV11-3 and TRBJ2-1; 8 nucleotides match TRBD1. Trimming cost V 4 bases and J 8 bases; bases outside gene matches: 7. Germline CDR1 is SGHNT and CDR2 is YENEEA. CDR3 size: 14 residues. CDR3 DNA: TGTGCCAGCAGCTATCTCGGACAGGGCGATGAGCAGTTCTTC. Encoded protein: CASSYLGQGDEQFF.

V gene TRBV5-1 combines with J gene TRBJ1-2, with 8 bases fitting TRBD1. This CDR3 is built from 15 residues. Germline values: CDR1 SGHRS, CDR2 YFSETQ. J was trimmed by 4 bases and V by 0 bases; bases with no gene match: 5. The CDR3 DNA reads as TGCGCCAGCAGCTTGGGAGACAGGGGAGGCTATGGCTACACCTTC. Its protein is CASSLGDRGGYGYTF.